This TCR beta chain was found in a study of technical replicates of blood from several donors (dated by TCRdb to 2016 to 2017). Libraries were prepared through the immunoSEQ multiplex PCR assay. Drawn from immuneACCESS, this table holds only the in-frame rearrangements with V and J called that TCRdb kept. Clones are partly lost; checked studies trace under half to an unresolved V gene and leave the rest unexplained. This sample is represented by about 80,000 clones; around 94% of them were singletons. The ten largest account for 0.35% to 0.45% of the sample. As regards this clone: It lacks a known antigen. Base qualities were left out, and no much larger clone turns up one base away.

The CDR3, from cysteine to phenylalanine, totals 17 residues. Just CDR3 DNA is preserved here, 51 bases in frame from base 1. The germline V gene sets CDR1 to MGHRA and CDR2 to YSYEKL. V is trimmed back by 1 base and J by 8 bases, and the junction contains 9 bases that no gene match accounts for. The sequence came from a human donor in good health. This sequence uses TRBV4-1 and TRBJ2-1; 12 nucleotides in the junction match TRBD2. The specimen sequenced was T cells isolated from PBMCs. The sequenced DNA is TGCGCCAGCAGCCAAGTCTTGGTCCGGACTAGCGGGGATGAGCAGTTCTTC. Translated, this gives CASSQVLVRTSGDEQFF.